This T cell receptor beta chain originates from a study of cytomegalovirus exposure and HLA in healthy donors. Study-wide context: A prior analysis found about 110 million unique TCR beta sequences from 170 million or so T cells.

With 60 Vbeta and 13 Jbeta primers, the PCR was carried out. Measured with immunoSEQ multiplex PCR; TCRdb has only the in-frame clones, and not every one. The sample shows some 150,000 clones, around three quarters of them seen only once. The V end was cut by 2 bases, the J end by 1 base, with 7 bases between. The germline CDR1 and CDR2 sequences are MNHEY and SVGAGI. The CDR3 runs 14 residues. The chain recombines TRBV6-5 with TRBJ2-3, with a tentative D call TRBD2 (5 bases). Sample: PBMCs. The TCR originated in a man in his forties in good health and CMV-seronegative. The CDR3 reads CASSYAGGTDTQYF. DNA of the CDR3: TGTGCCAGCAGTTACGCCGGGGGCACAGATACGCAGTATTTT.